This paragraph reports one TCR beta chain. Its cognate antigen has yet to be identified. No base quality information exists; no much larger clone differs at one position. These data belong to a study of T cells in localized non-small cell lung cancer (dated by TCRdb to 2020 to 2022). With respect to the entire study: Comparing tumors with uninvolved tumor-adjacent lungs, the study looked at the T cell repertoires of hundreds of patients with early-stage NSCLC. Of the NSCLC patients, 120 to 150 were male and roughly 100 were female, and the mean age was about 69 years. The cohort consisted of approximately 240 treatment-naive NSCLC patients whose localized lung tumors had been resected.

V trim: 2 bases; J trim: 6 bases; unmatched bases: 8. Including cysteine and phenylalanine, the CDR3 has 15 amino acids. The read is trimmed to its CDR3 DNA, 45 bases read in frame from base 1. Looking up the germline V gene yields CDR1 SGHRS and CDR2 YFSETQ. The immunoSEQ Assay was used to sequence TCR beta CDR3 regions from DNA. The authors processed their data as follows. T cell density was computed as TCR beta template counts normalized to usable DNA estimated by amplifying housekeeping genes. Using the preseqR package, richness was estimated by extrapolating to 120,000 templates for tissue samples and 400,000 templates for PBMC samples. Clonality was defined by subtracting Pielou's evenness from one. Differential abundance testing on productive amino-acid clonotypes, with a minimum total count of 5 and an alpha of 0.1, was used to identify tissue-enriched TCRs. Repertoire overlap between compartments was quantified with the Jaccard Index and Morisita Overlap Index. TCR beta CDR3s were clustered by GLIPH together with public tetramer-defined viral CDR3s, and at least three viral sequences plus V-gene enrichment were required for viral motifs. Not all clones reach the TCRdb copy of this immuneACCESS table, which keeps in-frame sequences only. Checked studies attribute under half of the gap to unresolved V genes and leave the rest unexplained. V and J calls plus clone size are reproduced from that table; the DNA served to infer D and trimming. This sample comprises about 78,000 clones, just under 85% of them detected only once. Approximately 2.5% of the sample is held by the ten biggest clonotypes.

At diagnosis, tumor, uninvolved tumor-adjacent lung and peripheral blood were collected and then preserved as a mix of FFPE and fresh-frozen material. For TCR repertoire profiling, blood samples were analyzed in the form of peripheral blood mononuclear cells. General conclusions and limits of the study: A median of 57 of the top 100 tumor clones turned up in the paired uninvolved adjacent lung, and some 27 of those clones also ranked among the top 100 of that same adjacent lung. Because multi-region tumor sequencing was not performed, intratumor heterogeneity could not be ruled out. Uninvolved tumor-adjacent lung showed the highest T cell clonality, higher than tumor, which suggests more focused antigenic responses in the adjacent lung. Longer overall survival was associated with higher blood T cell density, whereas shorter survival was associated with higher adjacent-lung clonality. Because the study design was exploratory, TCR variables were selected using unadjusted p-values without false-discovery rate correction.

This clonotype was sampled from a man aged 40-75 years with stage I lung adenocarcinoma. This specimen was peripheral blood, taken before any cancer treatment. The chain uses TRBV5-1 and TRBJ2-3; the junction holds 8 bases that match TRBD2. The bases are TGCGCCAGCAGCTTTTGGCGGGGGGCTACGGATACGCAGTATTTT. Its translation is CASSFWRGATDTQYF.